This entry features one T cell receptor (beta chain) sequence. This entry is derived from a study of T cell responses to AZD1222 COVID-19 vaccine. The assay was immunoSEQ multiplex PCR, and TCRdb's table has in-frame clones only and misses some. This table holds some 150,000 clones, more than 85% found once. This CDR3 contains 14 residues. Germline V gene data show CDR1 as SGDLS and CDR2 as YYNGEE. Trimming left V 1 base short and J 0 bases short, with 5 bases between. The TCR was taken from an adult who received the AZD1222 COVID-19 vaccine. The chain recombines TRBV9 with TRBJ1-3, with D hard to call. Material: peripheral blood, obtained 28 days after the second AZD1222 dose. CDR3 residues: CASSVSDSGNTIYF. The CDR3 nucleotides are TGTGCCAGCAGCGTATCCGACTCTGGAAACACCATATATTTT.